Each of the 25 T cell receptor beta chains below was sequenced from the same sample in a study of OX40 agonist ivuxolimab in advanced cancers. Here immunoSEQ multiplex PCR was the method, and the copy in TCRdb shows in-frame clones only, minus some. The table records roughly 70,000 clones, about 88% of them present only once. The starting material was CD4+ or CD8+ T cells sorted from blood, obtained in a trial of the OX40 agonist ivuxolimab. These receptors were obtained from an adult with an advanced solid tumor such as melanoma, head and neck, liver or kidney cancer.

The CDR3 spells CASTSGAIGTQYF. The CDR3, as DNA: TGTGCCAGCACCTCAGGGGCCATAGGGACCCAGTACTTC. This chain uses TRBV6-1 with TRBJ2-5; tentatively, D is TRBD1 (6 bases). Germline CDR1 reads MNHNS; CDR2 reads SASEGT. The ends were cut back, 7 bases at V and 7 bases at J, with 16 bases in the middle. The CDR3 is 13 residues long.

The J gene is TRBJ2-5, the V gene TRBV25-1; the match to TRBD2 covers 10 bases. The length of the CDR3 is 17 residues. Germline CDR1 MGHDK, CDR2 SYGVNS. Trimming removed 5 bases from V and 1 base from J; junction bases left unmatched: 10. The CDR3 sequence is CASSRGLSGRSQETQYF. In DNA, the CDR3 is TGTGCCAGCAGTAGAGGGCTTAGCGGGAGGTCCCAAGAGACCCAGTACTTC.

This chain uses TRBV6-4 with TRBJ2-1; 11 nucleotides match TRBD2. The germline gives CDR1 MRHNA, CDR2 SNTAGT. The CDR3 sequence is 17 residues long. Germline trimming cut 0 bases from V and 6 bases from J; bases unmatched to any gene: 7. The CDR3 DNA is TGTGCCAGCAGTGACTCGTGGGCTAGCGGGAGGATCAATGAGCAGTTCTTC. Amino acids: CASSDSWASGRINEQFF.

J is TRBJ2-1 and V is TRBV2; TRBD2 aligns across 7 bases. The CDR3 totals 15 residues. Trimming took 7 bases from V and 2 from J; bases not matched to a gene: 8. Germline V gives CDR1 SNHLY, CDR2 FYNNEI. The CDR3 coding sequence is TGTGCCAGCAAACCACCGGGACTACCCTACAATGAGCAGTTCTTC. Encoded protein: CASKPPGLPYNEQFF.

The chain couples TRBV10-3 to TRBJ2-7; no clear D. Trimming pared 2 bases from V and 6 bases from J, leaving 5 bases between. The CDR3 runs 11 residues. CDR1 is ENHRY and CDR2 is SYGVKD in the germline V gene. CDR3 DNA sequence: TGTGCCATCAGTGAGGTTGGCGAGCAGTACTTC. It yields the protein CAISEVGEQYF.

The rearrangement links TRBV18 to TRBJ1-5, with a weak D call TRBD1 (5 bases). The germline V and J ends were trimmed by 3 bases and 3 bases, with 9 bases remaining between them. This CDR3 spans 14 amino acids. Germline V gene sequence: CDR1 KGHSH, CDR2 LQKENI. CDR3 sequence reads: CASSPRGDNQPQHF. Written as DNA, the CDR3 is TGTGCCAGCTCACCGCGGGGGGACAATCAGCCCCAGCATTTT.

This clone was recorded only once. The J gene is TRBJ1-4, the V gene TRBV18; 7 bases align to TRBD1. Trimming took 4 bases from V and 6 from J; bases not matched to a gene: 23. Looked up from germline, CDR1 is KGHSH and CDR2 is LQKENI. This CDR3 is 20 amino acids long. The CDR3: CASSRDRVRGTLAGYEKLFF. DNA of the CDR3: TGTGCCAGCTCACGGGACAGAGTTCGAGGGACCCTGGCCGGTTATGAAAAACTGTTTTTT.

This sequence joins TRBV7-9 and TRBJ1-4; 7 bases are a match to TRBD1. Germline assignment: CDR1 SEHNR and CDR2 FQNEAQ (reference sequence). The CDR3 is 15 amino acids. V shed 5 bases and J 8 bases; nucleotides not matched to a gene: 11. CDR3 sequence: CASSPRGTTGEKLFF. CDR3 nucleotide sequence: TGTGCCAGCAGCCCCAGGGGGACAACGGGGGAAAAACTGTTTTTT.

The chain carries TRBV9 and TRBJ2-1; 9 bases line up with TRBD2. Unmatched junction bases numbered 6, after V lost 0 bases and J lost 8 bases. The V gene's germline CDR1 is SGDLS and CDR2 YYNGEE. CDR3 size: 15 residues. CDR3 sequence: CASSVVGGRADEQFF. The CDR3 coding sequence is TGTGCCAGCAGCGTAGTTGGCGGGAGGGCCGATGAGCAGTTCTTC.

The chain is built from TRBV28 and TRBJ1-1, with D perhaps matching TRBD1 (5 bases). The V and J ends lost 3 bases and 0 bases respectively, with 8 bases between them. The CDR3 contains 14 residues. Germline V gene sequence: CDR1 MDHEN, CDR2 SYDVKM. CDR3 sequence: CASSFRTLNTEAFF. DNA of the CDR3: TGTGCCAGCAGTTTTAGGACACTGAACACTGAAGCTTTCTTT.

The rearrangement uses TRBV27 and TRBJ2-1; possible D gene TRBD2, 5 bases. The germline V and J ends were trimmed by 5 bases and 4 bases, with 18 bases remaining between them. This CDR3 has 16 amino acids. The germline CDR1 and CDR2 sequences are MNHEY and SMNVEV (reference sequence). For the CDR3, the DNA is TGTGCCAGCAGTCCGACCTCCCCGGGGTTATACAATGAGCAGTTCTTC. It yields the protein CASSPTSPGLYNEQFF.

There are a few counts of this clone. This chain joins TRBV4-1 and TRBJ2-7; 9 bases map to TRBD2. The V and J ends lost 2 bases and 9 bases, in that order; junction bases with no gene match: 11. CDR1 and CDR2 from the germline V gene are MGHRA and YSYEKL. This CDR3 region has 15 residues. The CDR3 spells CASSQSPSGTLGQYF. The DNA of the CDR3 is TGCGCCAGCAGCCAATCGCCTAGCGGGACCCTGGGGCAGTACTTC.

In DNA form, the CDR3 reads TGCAGCGGGGTAGCGGGAGTCACCGGGGAGCTGTTTTTT. Translating gives CSGVAGVTGELFF. The chain joins TRBV29-1 to TRBJ2-2, with TRBD2 matching over 9 bases. Germline values: CDR1 SQVTM, CDR2 ANQGSEA. V lost 7 bases, J lost 4 bases, and 4 bases stayed unmatched. The CDR3 loop spans 13 amino acids.

CDR3: CASSSGTGLGEQYF. The CDR3 DNA sequence: TGTGCCAGTTCCTCCGGGACAGGTCTGGGCGAGCAGTACTTC. This chain links TRBV19 with TRBJ2-7; 8 bases agree with TRBD1. This CDR3 is 14 amino acids long. The germline V gene has CDR1 LNHDA and CDR2 SQIVND (reference sequence). Trimming removed 8 bases from V and 6 bases from J; junction bases left unmatched: 12.

The V call is TRBV27, the J call TRBJ1-4, with D possibly matching TRBD1 (6 bases). Trimming pared 0 bases from V and 8 bases from J, leaving 13 bases between. The CDR3 is made up of 15 amino acids. Germline CDR1 is MNHEY and CDR2 is SMNVEV (reference sequence). The CDR3 DNA reads as TGTGCCAGCAGTTTATCGCGGACAGTTGACGAAAAACTGTTTTTT. Protein sequence: CASSLSRTVDEKLFF.

The chain carries TRBV5-1 and TRBJ1-1, with D tentatively TRBD1 (5 bases). V was trimmed by 4 bases and J by 5 bases, leaving 18 bases between them. The CDR3 is 15 amino acids. Germline V gene lookup returns CDR1 SGHRS and CDR2 YFSETQ. This CDR3 reads CASSPSTGFYTEAFF. For the CDR3, the DNA is TGCGCCAGCAGCCCCAGTACAGGTTTTTATACTGAAGCTTTCTTT.

V is TRBV5-5 and J is TRBJ2-6; D remains unclear. The CDR3 extends over 15 amino acids. V dropped 0 bases and J dropped 0 bases, with 4 bases sitting between them. Per the germline V gene, CDR1 is SGHKS and CDR2 is YYEKEE (reference sequence). CDR3 region: CASSLGYSGANVLTF. Written as DNA, the CDR3 is TGTGCCAGCAGCTTGGGGTACTCTGGGGCCAACGTCCTGACTTTC.

The chain links TRBV7-9 to TRBJ2-5, with D possibly matching TRBD2 (7 bases). The CDR3 is 15 residues long. Germline assignment: CDR1 SEHNR and CDR2 FQNEAQ (reference sequence). V lost 4 bases, J lost 4 bases, and 16 bases lay in between. The chain's CDR3 is CASSYRGGVTETQYF. The DNA of the CDR3 is TGTGCCAGCAGCTACCGAGGGGGGGTTACAGAGACCCAGTACTTC.

DNA for the CDR3: TGTGCCAGCAGCCTAGGTAGTTTAAGCTCTGGGGCCAACGTCCTGACTTTC. It specifies CASSLGSLSSGANVLTF. This chain connects TRBV7-3 to TRBJ2-6, with no clear D. The germline CDR1 and CDR2 sequences are SGHTA and FQGTGA. There are 17 residues in the CDR3. Trimming left V 5 bases short and J 0 bases short, with 14 bases between.

This CDR3 reads CASSIGQGTTQYF. The CDR3 nucleotides are TGTGCCAGTAGTATCGGACAGGGTACGACCCAGTACTTC. The chain carries TRBV19 and TRBJ2-5, with 8 bases identical to TRBD1. Germline CDR1 is LNHDA and CDR2 is SQIVND (reference sequence). There are 13 residues in the CDR3. The V and J ends lost 3 bases and 7 bases, in that order; junction bases with no gene match: 4.

This sequence joins TRBV19 and TRBJ2-1; D possibly corresponds to TRBD2 (5 bases). Germline assignment: CDR1 LNHDA and CDR2 SQIVND (reference sequence). Trimming shortened V by 1 base and J by 4 bases, and 8 bases separated the two germline ends. The CDR3 is made up of 14 amino acids. CDR3 in amino acids: CASSIGTGYNEQFF. For the CDR3, the DNA is TGTGCCAGTAGTATAGGAACGGGGTACAATGAGCAGTTCTTC. The whole variable domain, remainder taken from reference TRBV19 and TRBJ2-1, is DGGITQSPKYLFRKEGQNVTLSCEQNLNHDAMYWYRQDPGQGLRLIYYSQIVNDFQKGDIAEGYSVSREKKESFPLTVTSAQKNPTAFYLCASSIGTGYNEQFFGPGTRLTVL.

This clone has only a few counts. CDR3 amino acids: CASSQDRGSYGYTF. CDR3 bases: TGTGCCAGCAGCCAAGACAGGGGTTCGTATGGCTACACCTTC. This chain joins TRBV4-2 and TRBJ1-2; D is possibly TRBD1 (6 bases). The V gene's germline CDR1 is LGHNA and CDR2 YNFKEQ. The CDR3 length is 14 residues. V lost 0 bases and J lost 5, with 10 bases in between.

V usage is TRBV19 and J usage is TRBJ2-2, with a tentative D call TRBD2 (6 bases). This CDR3 is built from 18 residues. Germline V CDR1 and CDR2: LNHDA, SQIVND (reference sequence). V gave up 3 bases and J gave up 4 bases, with 21 bases separating them. In nucleotides, the CDR3 is TGTGCCAGTAGTATCGGTCGATGGGGGGAGCGGGCCACCGGGGAGCTGTTTTTT. This translates into CASSIGRWGERATGELFF. Full variable domain (outside the CDR3, taken from reference TRBV19 and TRBJ2-2): DGGITQSPKYLFRKEGQNVTLSCEQNLNHDAMYWYRQDPGQGLRLIYYSQIVNDFQKGDIAEGYSVSREKKESFPLTVTSAQKNPTAFYLCASSIGRWGERATGELFFGEGSRLTVL.

The V call is TRBV7-9, the J call TRBJ1-2, with D hard to call. Trimming took off 3 bases at V and 0 bases at J, with 11 bases between the two ends. Germline lookup yields CDR1 SEHNR and CDR2 FQNEAQ (reference sequence). The CDR3 has 15 amino acids. In nucleotides, the CDR3 is TGTGCCAGCAGCTTGGATTTTGGAGCTAACTATGGCTACACCTTC. It codes for CASSLDFGANYGYTF.

The gene calls are TRBV4-2 and TRBJ2-1; D possibly matches TRBD1 or TRBD2 (6 bases each). The germline V gene has CDR1 LGHNA and CDR2 YNFKEQ. This CDR3 has 18 amino acids. V was shortened by 1 base and J by 3 bases, with 19 bases between the two germline ends. CDR3 in amino acids: CASSQVAGQRAIYNEQFF. The CDR3 DNA is TGTGCCAGCAGCCAAGTGGCAGGACAGCGGGCCATCTACAATGAGCAGTTCTTC.